These T cell receptor beta chains were read from a single sample in a study of T cell changes during pregnancy in multiple sclerosis. The table came from immunoSEQ multiplex PCR; TCRdb's copy has only in-frame clones and leaves some out. The sample includes around 44,000 clones, around 92% seen only once; the top ten take roughly 8.7%. The material sequenced was CD8+ T cells from peripheral blood mononuclear cells, taken in the third trimester of pregnancy. The receptor source for this set is a female donor with multiple sclerosis, enrolled in a pregnancy study. CDR3s include the opening cysteine and the closing phenylalanine or tryptophan. D genes are given only for firm matches. Clone size is given for some rows only: seen once, a few or many times, or a class if the clone is expanded.

cdr3_length	v_call	d_call	clone_size	j_call	cdr3_nt	cdr3_aa
12	TRBV7-9	.	.	TRBJ2-7	TGTGCCAGCAGCTCCTCGGGGTACGAGCAGTACTTC	CASSSSGYEQYF
16	TRBV4-1	.	.	TRBJ1-2	TGCGCCAGCAGCCAAAACCTCCGGGGGGGGGTCCAAGGCTACACCTTC	CASSQNLRGGVQGYTF
13	TRBV6-4	TRBD2	.	TRBJ2-3	TGTGCCAGCAGTGACACTAGCGTGGATACGCAGTATTTT	CASSDTSVDTQYF
12	TRBV7-9	TRBD2	.	TRBJ2-1	TGTGCCAGCAACCCAGGGAGGGGTGAGCAGTTCTTC	CASNPGRGEQFF
12	TRBV5-4	.	.	TRBJ2-5	TGTGCCAGCAGCCATTCAGAAGAGACCCAGTACTTC	CASSHSEETQYF
15	TRBV27	.	.	TRBJ2-1	TGTGCCAGCAGTCACCCCTCGACTGTTTACAATGAGCAGTTCTTC	CASSHPSTVYNEQFF
14	TRBV5-4	.	.	TRBJ1-5	TGTGCCAGCAGCTTCGGCGGATTTAATCAGCCCCAGCATTTT	CASSFGGFNQPQHF
16	TRBV13	TRBD1	.	TRBJ2-1	TGTGCCAGCAGCCTCAACAGGGGTAGGTCCTACAATGAGCAGTTCTTC	CASSLNRGRSYNEQFF
14	TRBV29-1	.	once	TRBJ1-3	TGCAGCGTTGAAGACTATTTGGCTGGAAACACCATATATTTT	CSVEDYLAGNTIYF
14	TRBV4-1	.	.	TRBJ2-1	TGCGCCAGCAGCCAAGGGCCCATCGTTGGTGAGCAGTTCTTC	CASSQGPIVGEQFF
13	TRBV6-6	.	.	TRBJ2-1	TGTGCCAGCAGTTACTTTGGCAGTGGCGAGCAGTTCTTC	CASSYFGSGEQFF
15	TRBV6-1	.	.	TRBJ2-5	TGTGCCAGCAGTGACCGGGCAGGGCCAAAAGGGACCCAGTACTTC	CASSDRAGPKGTQYF
17	TRBV11-2	TRBD2	once	TRBJ2-7	TGTGCCAGCAGCTTAGATGCCCCTGCGGGAGGGTCCCACGAGCAGTACTTC	CASSLDAPAGGSHEQYF
14	TRBV2	TRBD2	few	TRBJ2-7	TGTGCCAGCAGCCGACTAGCGGGAATAGACGAGCAGTACTTC	CASSRLAGIDEQYF